A selection of T cell receptor beta chains follows, all from one sample in a study of OX40 agonist ivuxolimab in advanced cancers. Only in-frame clones appear in the TCRdb table, and some are missing; sequencing was by immunoSEQ multiplex PCR. In the table there are approximately 130,000 clones, approximately 94% of which are singletons. The specimen comprised CD4+ or CD8+ T cells sorted from blood, sampled in a trial of the OX40 agonist ivuxolimab. These receptors were obtained from an adult with an advanced solid tumor such as melanoma, head and neck, liver or kidney cancer. The CDR3 runs from the conserved cysteine through the conserved F or W. Fields, in order: V gene, D gene, clone size, J gene, CDR3 DNA, CDR3 protein. The D gene is left open where the match is weak. The listing skips clone size in some rows; elsewhere it reads once, few, many or a size class.

TRBV11-2	.	.	TRBJ2-7	TGTGCCAGCAGCCAGATAAGTATAGGGGAGCAGTACTTC	CASSQISIGEQYF
TRBV18	.	.	TRBJ2-2	TGTGCCAGCTCACCACAGGCAGGCTACAACACCGGGGAGCTGTTTTTT	CASSPQAGYNTGELFF
TRBV19	TRBD1	.	TRBJ2-1	TGTGCCAGTAGTATATGGACAGGGGCTAACTACAATGAGCAGTTCTTC	CASSIWTGANYNEQFF
TRBV5-3	TRBD1	.	TRBJ1-1	TGTGCCAGAAGCTTGGAGGGACAGGGCCTGTGGGAAGCTTTCTTT	CARSLEGQGLWEAFF
TRBV7-2	TRBD1	.	TRBJ1-4	TGTGCCAGCAGCCAGGACAGGGTTCGTGAAAAACTGTTTTTT	CASSQDRVREKLFF
TRBV9	.	.	TRBJ1-4	TGTGCCAGCAGCGCGGGCCTGCAAAATGAAAAACTGTTTTTT	CASSAGLQNEKLFF
TRBV4-1	.	.	TRBJ1-6	TGCGCCAGCAGCGCCGGCGGGTTTCGTAATTCACCCCTCCACTTT	CASSAGGFRNSPLHF
TRBV29-1	.	.	TRBJ2-3	TGCAGCGTCTCGACAGGAACCGGCACAGATACGCAGTATTTT	CSVSTGTGTDTQYF
TRBV11-2	TRBD1	.	TRBJ1-4	TGTGCCAGCAGCATCCGGACAGGGGGTAATGAAAAACTGTTTTTT	CASSIRTGGNEKLFF
TRBV4-2	TRBD2	.	TRBJ2-5	TGTGCCAGCAGCCAAGGGACTAGCGGGTACCAAGAGACCCAGTACTTC	CASSQGTSGYQETQYF
TRBV11-2	.	.	TRBJ1-3	TGTGCCAGCAGCTTGGGGGGGGCCAGCTCTGGAAACACCATATATTTT	CASSLGGASSGNTIYF
TRBV30	.	.	TRBJ1-2	TGTGCCTGGAGTGTACAGGGCGCGAACTATGGCTACACCTTC	CAWSVQGANYGYTF
TRBV7-7	TRBD1	.	TRBJ2-5	TGTGCCAGCAGCTTAGGAGGGCAGGGGGCAGGGGAGACCCAGTACTTC	CASSLGGQGAGETQYF
TRBV10-3	.	.	TRBJ1-1	TGTGCCATCAGTTCACAGGAACAAGAAACTGAAGCTTTCTTT	CAISSQEQETEAFF
TRBV28	.	once	TRBJ1-2	TGTGCCAGCAGGACTCCCGGGACGGGAGGCTACACCTTC	CASRTPGTGGYTF
TRBV30	TRBD2	.	TRBJ2-1	TGTGCCTGGATTATAAAAGCGGGAGGGCCCTCCTACAATGAGCAGTTCTTC	CAWIIKAGGPSYNEQFF
TRBV6-6	.	.	TRBJ1-4	TGTGCCAGCAAGGCTCAGGGTTCGGCCATCGGAAAACTGTTTTTT	CASKAQGSAIGKLFF
TRBV7-2	.	.	TRBJ1-5	TGTGCCAGCAGCTTGGGTGGGCCTCAGCCCCAGCATTTT	CASSLGGPQPQHF
TRBV18	TRBD2	.	TRBJ2-5	TGTGCCAGCTCACCACGACTAGCGGGAGCAGAGACCCAGTACTTC	CASSPRLAGAETQYF
TRBV6-1	.	.	TRBJ1-1	TGTGCCAGCACCCTCGTGCTCACTGAAGCTTTCTTT	CASTLVLTEAFF
TRBV19	TRBD1	.	TRBJ2-7	TGTGCCAGTAGTAAATTCGGACAGGGGGTCTACGAGCAGTACTTC	CASSKFGQGVYEQYF
TRBV5-4	.	.	TRBJ1-2	TGTGCCAGCAGCTTTCAGGGGCCCGGGGGCTACACCTTC	CASSFQGPGGYTF
TRBV6-5	.	.	TRBJ1-5	TGTGCCAGCAGGGTACCGGGCGTCCAGCCCCAGCATTTT	CASRVPGVQPQHF
TRBV6-1	.	.	TRBJ1-1	TGTGCCAGCAGGTTGTCCGGGACCGCAAACACTGAAGCTTTCTTT	CASRLSGTANTEAFF
TRBV18	.	once	TRBJ2-3	TGTGCCAGCTCACCACCGGGGGCGCATTCACAAGATACGCAGTATTTT	CASSPPGAHSQDTQYF
TRBV2	.	.	TRBJ1-1	TGTGCCAGCAGTGAAGGCCCCATGAACACTGAAGCTTTCTTT	CASSEGPMNTEAFF
TRBV5-4	TRBD1	.	TRBJ2-7	TGTGCCAGCAGCTCTCAGCCTGCACCGGGACAGGGCTCATACGAGCAGTACTTC	CASSSQPAPGQGSYEQYF